This TCR beta chain came from a study of shared clonotypes between healthy human individuals. The CDR3 has 15 amino acids. Germline-derived CDR1 and CDR2 are MNHNS and SASEGT. The V end lost 2 bases, the J end lost 6 bases, and 14 bases lay between the germline ends. Libraries were prepared by immunoSEQ multiplex PCR; TCRdb keeps only in-frame clonotypes and omits some of them. In the table there are hundreds of thousands of clones, around 67% of which are singletons. Study-wide results and limits: Only blood underwent sampling, and tissue repertoires likely differ.

A word on this clone: Its antigen remains unidentified.

The sequence was obtained from a young woman in good health. This chain connects TRBV6-1 to TRBJ2-1; D is perhaps TRBD1 or TRBD2 (6 bases each). The material sequenced was memory CD4+ T cells sorted from blood. The subset: CD45RA-negative fraction. The CDR3 DNA sequence: TGTGCCAGCAGTGAACAGCCGGGGGCGCCCAATGAGCAGTTCTTC. Its protein product is CASSEQPGAPNEQFF.